The 27 T cell receptor beta chains reported below all come from one sample, sequenced in a study of response to subunit inactivated influenza vaccine. TCRdb itself ran the RT-PCR reads through MiXCR, one entry per CDR3 protein. The sample has about 780,000 distinct CDR3 sequences, approximately 17% seen once; the top ten hold around 9.9%. The sequencing used PBMCs from blood, collected about 5 days after vaccination. These receptors came from a man aged 50 to 60 who received an inactivated influenza vaccine.

The chain uses TRBV27 and TRBJ2-7; 8 bases match TRBD1. This CDR3 contains 14 residues. Germline V lookup: CDR1 MNHEY, CDR2 SMNVEV (reference sequence). V gave up 6 bases and J gave up 5 bases; unmatched junction bases: 9. The CDR3 spells CASSRDRTEDEQYF. CDR3 nucleotides: TGTGCCAGCAGCAGGGACAGGACGGAGGACGAGCAGTACTTC.

In this sample, this clonotype turned up a few times. V usage is TRBV25-1 and J usage is TRBJ2-3; no definite D call. Per the germline V gene, CDR1 is MGHDK and CDR2 is SYGVNS. The CDR3 runs 12 residues. Trimming removed 2 bases from V and 4 bases from J, with 4 bases in between. Here the CDR3 reads CASSETSDTQYF. The CDR3 DNA reads TGTGCCAGCAGTGAAACCTCAGATACGCAGTATTTT.

The chain employs TRBV12-3 or TRBV12-4 and TRBJ1-2, with D possibly matching TRBD1 (5 bases). V was shortened by 4 bases and J by 8 bases, with 17 bases between the two germline ends. This CDR3 spans 14 amino acids. Here the CDR3 DNA reads TGTGCCAGCAGTTGGCTTGGCCGGGGGGGAGGCTACACCTTC. Its protein product is CASSWLGRGGGYTF.

This chain links TRBV6-2 or TRBV6-3 with TRBJ2-4; D remains ambiguous. The V and J ends lost 6 bases and 5 bases respectively, with 11 bases between them. This CDR3 comprises 13 residues. CDR1 and CDR2 (germline): MNHEY, SVGEGT. CDR3 nucleotides: TGTGCCAGCAGCAGGACGGCCGAAAACATTCAGTACTTC. Protein product: CASSRTAENIQYF.

In its sample, this clonotype was seen a few times. The V gene is TRBV6-5, the J gene TRBJ2-7; no clear D. Trimming left V 1 base short and J 1 base short, with 11 bases between. Germline CDR1 is MNHEY and CDR2 is SVGAGI. The CDR3 extends over 15 amino acids. CDR3 region: CASSYFGSTSYEQYF. The CDR3 nucleotides read TGTGCCAGCAGTTACTTTGGCAGCACTTCCTACGAGCAGTACTTC.

V is TRBV11-3 and J is TRBJ2-1; D uncertain. The CDR3 is made up of 15 amino acids. The V gene lost 2 bases and the J gene lost 2 bases, with 10 bases spanning the gap. Germline assignment: CDR1 SGHNT and CDR2 YENEEA. The CDR3 bases are TGTGCCAGCAGCTTAAGTGACTCGCCCTACAATGAGCAGTTCTTC. This sequence encodes CASSLSDSPYNEQFF.

CDR3 in amino acids: CASSLASGGQAAYNEQFF. The CDR3 nucleotides read TGTGCCAGCAGCTTAGCGTCGGGGGGGCAGGCGGCCTACAATGAGCAGTTCTTC. This chain links TRBV7-2 with TRBJ2-1, with 8 bases fitting TRBD2. The germline CDR1 and CDR2 sequences are SGHTA and FQGNSA. J lost 2 bases, V lost 0 bases, and 9 bases had no gene match. There are 18 residues in the CDR3.

This clonotype was found a few times. The chain couples TRBV11-1 to TRBJ2-1; 8 bases are a match to TRBD2. CDR3 size: 18 residues. Germline CDR1 and CDR2: SGHAT and FQDESV (reference sequence). V lost 5 bases to trimming and J lost 1 base; unmatched junction nucleotides: 13. CDR3 sequence (DNA): TGTGCCAGCAGCCCCACGGCGGGAGGCGGGACTTCCTACAATGAGCAGTTCTTC. It yields the protein CASSPTAGGGTSYNEQFF.

This clonotype was seen repeatedly, ten times or more. The chain has TRBV18 and TRBJ2-1; D is uncertain. Germline CDR1 KGHSH, CDR2 LQKENI. V was shortened by 3 bases and J by 8 bases, with 17 bases between the two germline ends. This CDR3 spans 15 amino acids. The CDR3 loop reads CASSPEDTGPHEQFF. The CDR3 nucleotides are TGTGCCAGCTCACCGGAAGACACTGGGCCACATGAGCAGTTCTTC.

In its sample, this clonotype was seen many times. The chain has TRBV28 and TRBJ2-7, with no clear D. Germline loops: CDR1 MDHEN, CDR2 SYDVKM. The CDR3 spans 12 residues. V lost 4 bases and J 4 bases, leaving 8 bases between the germline ends. Here the CDR3 DNA reads TGTGCCAGCAGTTCCCCCTCATACGAGCAGTACTTC. It is translated as CASSSPSYEQYF.

The rearrangement uses TRBV15 and TRBJ2-1, with D perhaps matching TRBD1 or TRBD2 (6 bases each). CDR1 and CDR2 (germline): LNHNV, YYDKDF (reference sequence). V lost 5 bases and J 2 bases, leaving 16 bases between the germline ends. The CDR3 runs 16 residues. CDR3 nucleotide sequence: TGTGCCACCAGCTCCCGAGGGGGGCGGGCCTACAATGAGCAGTTCTTC. It translates to CATSSRGGRAYNEQFF.

This clonotype was detected a few times. This chain joins TRBV29-1 and TRBJ2-3; 9 bases line up with TRBD2. Germline CDR1 SQVTM, CDR2 ANQGSEA. V shed 4 bases and J 2 bases; nucleotides not matched to a gene: 7. The CDR3 is 15 residues long. The DNA of the CDR3 is TGCAGCGTTGTAAAGCTAGCGGGGACCACAGATACGCAGTATTTT. Amino acid sequence: CSVVKLAGTTDTQYF.

J is TRBJ2-5 and V is TRBV15; D uncertain. CDR1 is LNHNV, CDR2 YYDKDF, per germline (reference sequence). Between the trimmed V and J ends, which lost 3 bases and 5 bases, there was a span of 7 bases. This CDR3 has 12 residues. CDR3 in DNA: TGTGCCACCAGCAGGGTGGGGGAGACCCAGTACTTC. As protein: CATSRVGETQYF.

This clonotype showed up just a few times. This sequence joins TRBV12-3 or TRBV12-4 and TRBJ2-3; a weak D match, TRBD2 (6 bases). The CDR3 is 14 residues long. The germline V and J ends were trimmed by 5 bases and 4 bases, with 13 bases remaining between them. The CDR3 loop reads CASSPGTGADTQYF. CDR3 nucleotides: TGTGCCAGCAGTCCAGGGACGGGGGCAGATACGCAGTATTTT.

The rearrangement joins TRBV27 to TRBJ2-2; D ambiguous. The CDR3 sequence is 15 residues long. Germline V CDR1 and CDR2: MNHEY, SMNVEV (reference sequence). Trimming took off 7 bases at V and 1 base at J, with 13 bases between the two ends. CDR3 sequence: CASKRTPGNTGELFF. The DNA of the CDR3 is TGTGCCAGCAAACGGACCCCCGGGAACACCGGGGAGCTGTTTTTT.

The genes are TRBV29-1 and TRBJ2-7; perhaps TRBD1 as D (6 bases). From germline, CDR1 is SQVTM and CDR2 ANQGSEA. Deletions cut 3 bases from V and 2 bases from J, with 11 bases between. CDR3 length: 13 amino acids. CDR3 nucleotide sequence: TGCAGCGTTGACCAAGGGGGTACCTACGAGCAGTACTTC. Its translation: CSVDQGGTYEQYF.

This clonotype was counted many times. As DNA, the CDR3 is TGTGCCAGCAGTTACTCGAGTGAAACAGGGGTCTACGAGCAGTACTTC. This translates into CASSYSSETGVYEQYF. The rearrangement uses TRBV6-5 and TRBJ2-7, with 7 bases fitting TRBD1. The germline V gene has CDR1 MNHEY and CDR2 SVGAGI. CDR3 size: 16 residues. The J segment lost 3 bases and the V segment lost 0 bases, leaving 8 bases of the junction unmatched.

The rearrangement links TRBV29-1 to TRBJ2-7; possibly TRBD1 for D (8 bases). The V and J ends lost 6 bases and 6 bases respectively, with 15 bases between them. The CDR3 spans 12 residues. CDR1 and CDR2 from the germline V gene are SQVTM and ANQGSEA. The CDR3 nucleotides read TGCAGCGTCGGACAGGGAGGGGCCGAGCAGTACTTC. It translates to CSVGQGGAEQYF.

The CDR3 DNA reads as TGTGCCAGCGGAGGGAACCTGAACACTGAAGCTTTCTTT. Its translation is CASGGNLNTEAFF. The chain combines TRBV6-2 or TRBV6-3 with TRBJ1-1; the D is unclear. The CDR3 has 13 residues. The germline V and J ends were trimmed by 8 bases and 0 bases, with 10 bases remaining between them. The germline CDR1 and CDR2 sequences are MNHEY and SVGEGT.

This clonotype was detected a few times. This sequence joins TRBV25-1 and TRBJ2-3; 8 bases agree with TRBD1. V was pared by 3 bases and J by 5 bases, with 10 bases of the junction left unmatched. This CDR3 is built from 16 residues. The germline CDR1 and CDR2 sequences are MGHDK and SYGVNS. CDR3 sequence (DNA): TGTGCCAGCAGTGACTCCCCGACAGGGGCGGGAGATACGCAGTATTTT. Protein product: CASSDSPTGAGDTQYF.

This clonotype appeared many times. The V and J genes are TRBV20-1 and TRBJ2-7; D is possibly TRBD1 (6 bases). The V end was cut by 8 bases, the J end by 2 bases, with 13 bases between. Germline-derived CDR1 and CDR2 are DFQATT and SNEGSKA (reference sequence). CDR3 length: 12 amino acids. The CDR3 here is CSTRDTAYEQYF. CDR3 in DNA: TGCAGTACCCGGGACACAGCCTACGAGCAGTACTTC.

There are many counts of this clonotype. This chain links TRBV20-1 with TRBJ2-2; no clear D. This CDR3 is built from 12 residues. Germline V CDR1 and CDR2: DFQATT, SNEGSKA (reference sequence). V was cut by 1 base and J by 3 bases, with 3 bases left in between. In nucleotides, the CDR3 is TGCAGTGCTAGAGGGGACACCGGGGAGCTGTTTTTT. It is translated as CSARGDTGELFF.

J is TRBJ2-1 and V is TRBV20-1; D might be TRBD1 (6 bases). Germline loops: CDR1 DFQATT, CDR2 SNEGSKA (reference sequence). This CDR3 contains 13 residues. V gave up 6 bases and J gave up 5 bases, with 14 bases separating them. The CDR3: CSAARGGNNEQFF. DNA of the CDR3: TGCAGTGCGGCGCGAGGGGGTAACAATGAGCAGTTCTTC.

A few counts support this clonotype. V gene TRBV12-3 or TRBV12-4 combines with J gene TRBJ2-1; D call uncertain. V lost 3 bases, J lost 2 bases, and 11 bases lay in between. This CDR3 comprises 15 residues. The CDR3 here is CASSLGRHTYNEQFF. CDR3 in DNA: TGTGCCAGCAGTTTGGGCCGACACACCTACAATGAGCAGTTCTTC.

The rearrangement uses TRBV29-1 and TRBJ2-3, with TRBD2 matching over 9 bases. The CDR3 length is 17 residues. CDR1 is SQVTM and CDR2 is ANQGSEA in the germline V gene. The junction had 12 bases not matched to a gene; V was cut back by 5 bases and J by 0 bases. The CDR3 bases are TGCAGCGTTAAGTCACTAGCGGGTATGACTAGCACAGATACGCAGTATTTT. Its protein product is CSVKSLAGMTSTDTQYF.

The V gene is TRBV20-1, the J gene TRBJ2-7, with 10 positions matching TRBD1. This CDR3 spans 15 amino acids. V lost 0 bases, J lost 4 bases, and 6 bases stayed unmatched. Germline assignment: CDR1 DFQATT and CDR2 SNEGSKA (reference sequence). The DNA of the CDR3 is TGCAGTGCTAGAGATGGGAGACAGGGGGCTTACGAGCAGTACTTC. Translating it yields CSARDGRQGAYEQYF.

This clonotype was detected a few times. The chain has TRBV12-3 or TRBV12-4 and TRBJ1-5; D might be TRBD1 (5 bases). The germline V and J ends were trimmed by 4 bases and 0 bases, with 7 bases remaining between them. This CDR3 is built from 14 residues. The CDR3 nucleotides read TGTGCCAGCAGTTGGGACCTTAGCAATCAGCCCCAGCATTTT. Its protein is CASSWDLSNQPQHF.